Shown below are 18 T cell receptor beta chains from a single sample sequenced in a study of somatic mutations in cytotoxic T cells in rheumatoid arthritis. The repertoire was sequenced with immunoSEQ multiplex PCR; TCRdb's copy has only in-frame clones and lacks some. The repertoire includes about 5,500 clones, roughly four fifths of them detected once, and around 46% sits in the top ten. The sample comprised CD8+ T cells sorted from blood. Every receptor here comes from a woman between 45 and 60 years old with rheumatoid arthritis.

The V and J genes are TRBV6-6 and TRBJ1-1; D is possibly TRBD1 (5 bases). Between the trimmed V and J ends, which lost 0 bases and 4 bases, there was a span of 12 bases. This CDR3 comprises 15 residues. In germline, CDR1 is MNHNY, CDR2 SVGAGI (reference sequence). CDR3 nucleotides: TGTGCCAGCAGTTACTCAACTGTAGGGGTCACTGAAGCTTTCTTT. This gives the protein CASSYSTVGVTEAFF.

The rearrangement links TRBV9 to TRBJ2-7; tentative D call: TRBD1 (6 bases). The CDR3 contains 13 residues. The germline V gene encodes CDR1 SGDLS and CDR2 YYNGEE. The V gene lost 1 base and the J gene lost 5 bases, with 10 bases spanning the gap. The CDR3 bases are TGTGCCAGCAGCGTACAGGGGACCCACGAGCAGTACTTC. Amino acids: CASSVQGTHEQYF.

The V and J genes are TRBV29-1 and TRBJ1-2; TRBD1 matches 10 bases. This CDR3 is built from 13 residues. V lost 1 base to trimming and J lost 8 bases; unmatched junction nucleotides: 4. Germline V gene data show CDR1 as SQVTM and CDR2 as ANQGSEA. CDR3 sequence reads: CSVEGQGARGYTF. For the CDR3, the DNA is TGCAGCGTTGAAGGACAGGGGGCGAGGGGCTACACCTTC.

The CDR3 region has the DNA TGCGCCAGCAGCCAAGACAGGGTCGCTGAAGCTTTCTTT. Protein sequence: CASSQDRVAEAFF. The chain combines TRBV4-1 with TRBJ1-1, with D maybe TRBD1 (5 bases). Germline V CDR1 and CDR2: MGHRA, YSYEKL. Trimming took off 0 bases at V and 6 bases at J, with 8 bases between the two ends. This CDR3 has 13 residues.

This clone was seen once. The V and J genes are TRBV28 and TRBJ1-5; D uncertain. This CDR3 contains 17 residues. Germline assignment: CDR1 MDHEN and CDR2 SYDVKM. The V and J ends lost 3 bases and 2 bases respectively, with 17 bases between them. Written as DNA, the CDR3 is TGTGCCAGCAGTTTGGGGAGCAGGCCAACGGGCAATCAGCCCCAGCATTTT. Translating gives CASSLGSRPTGNQPQHF.

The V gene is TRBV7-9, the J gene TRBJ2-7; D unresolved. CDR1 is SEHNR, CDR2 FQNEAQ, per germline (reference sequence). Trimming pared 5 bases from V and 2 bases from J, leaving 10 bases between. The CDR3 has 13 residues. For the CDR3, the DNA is TGTGCCAGCAGCGTTACACAGCCCTACGAGCAGTACTTC. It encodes CASSVTQPYEQYF. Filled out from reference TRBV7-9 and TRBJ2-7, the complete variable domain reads DTGVSQNPRHKITKRGQNVTFRCDPISEHNRLYWYRQTLGQGPEFLTYFQNEAQLEKSRLLSDRFSAERPKGSFSTLEIQRTEQGDSAMYLCASSVTQPYEQYFGPGTRLTVT.

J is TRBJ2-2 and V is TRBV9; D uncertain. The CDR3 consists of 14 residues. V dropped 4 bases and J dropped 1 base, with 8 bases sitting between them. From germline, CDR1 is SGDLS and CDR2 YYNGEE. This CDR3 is CASSTYQNTGELFF. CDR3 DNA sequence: TGTGCCAGCAGCACCTACCAGAACACCGGGGAGCTGTTTTTT.

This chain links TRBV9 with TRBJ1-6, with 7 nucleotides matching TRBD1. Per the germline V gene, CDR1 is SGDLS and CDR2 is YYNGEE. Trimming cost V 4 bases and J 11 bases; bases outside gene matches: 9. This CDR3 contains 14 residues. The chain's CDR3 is CASSPQGDRPPLHF. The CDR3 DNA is TGTGCCAGCAGCCCTCAGGGGGATCGGCCACCCCTCCACTTT.

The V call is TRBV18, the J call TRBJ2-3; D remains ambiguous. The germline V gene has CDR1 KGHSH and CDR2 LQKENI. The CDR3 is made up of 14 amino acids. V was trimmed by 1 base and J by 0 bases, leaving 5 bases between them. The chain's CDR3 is CASSPLPSTDTQYF. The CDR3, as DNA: TGTGCCAGCTCACCACTTCCTAGCACAGATACGCAGTATTTT.

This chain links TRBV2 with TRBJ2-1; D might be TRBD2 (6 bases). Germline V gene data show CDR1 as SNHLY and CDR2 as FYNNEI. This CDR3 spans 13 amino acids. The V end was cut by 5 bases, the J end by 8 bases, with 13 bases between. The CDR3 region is CASSPEGRYEQFF. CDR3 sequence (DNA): TGTGCCAGCAGTCCGGAGGGCCGGTATGAGCAGTTCTTC.

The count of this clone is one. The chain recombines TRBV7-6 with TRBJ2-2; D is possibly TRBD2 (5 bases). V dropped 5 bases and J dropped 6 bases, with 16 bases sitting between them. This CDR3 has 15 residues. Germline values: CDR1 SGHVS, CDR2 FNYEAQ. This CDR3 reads CASSISGDAAGELFF. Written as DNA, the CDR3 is TGTGCCAGCAGCATAAGCGGAGATGCCGCCGGGGAGCTGTTTTTT.

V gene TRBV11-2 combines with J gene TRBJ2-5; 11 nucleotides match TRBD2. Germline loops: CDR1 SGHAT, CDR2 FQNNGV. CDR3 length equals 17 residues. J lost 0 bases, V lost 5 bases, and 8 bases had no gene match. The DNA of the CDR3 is TGTGCCAGCAGCCGACTCGCTAGCGGGGGGAACCAAGAGACCCAGTACTTC. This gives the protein CASSRLASGGNQETQYF. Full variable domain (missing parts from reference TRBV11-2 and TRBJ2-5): EAGVAQSPRYKIIEKRQSVAFWCNPISGHATLYWYQQILGQGPKLLIQFQNNGVVDDSQLPKDRFSAERLKGVDSTLKIQPAKLEDSAVYLCASSRLASGGNQETQYFGPGTRLLVL.

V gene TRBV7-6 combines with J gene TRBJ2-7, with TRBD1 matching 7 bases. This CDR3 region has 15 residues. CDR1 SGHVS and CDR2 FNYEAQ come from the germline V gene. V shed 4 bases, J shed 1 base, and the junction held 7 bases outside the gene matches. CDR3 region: CASSSGTGQSYEQYF. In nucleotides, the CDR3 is TGTGCCAGCAGCTCCGGAACGGGACAGTCCTACGAGCAGTACTTC.

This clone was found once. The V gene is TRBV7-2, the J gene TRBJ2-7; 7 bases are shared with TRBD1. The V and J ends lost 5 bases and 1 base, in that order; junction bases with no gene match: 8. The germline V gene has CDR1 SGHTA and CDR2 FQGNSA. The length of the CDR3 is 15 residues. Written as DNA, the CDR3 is TGTGCCAGCAGCGCCTCCGGGACAGCATCCTACGAGCAGTACTTC. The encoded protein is CASSASGTASYEQYF.

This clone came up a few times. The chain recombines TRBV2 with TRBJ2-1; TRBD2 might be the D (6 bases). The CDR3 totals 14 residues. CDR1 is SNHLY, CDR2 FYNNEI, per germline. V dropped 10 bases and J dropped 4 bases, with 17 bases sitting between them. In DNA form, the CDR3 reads TGTGCCATGCCGGGGGAAATTACTTACAATGAGCAGTTCTTC. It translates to CAMPGEITYNEQFF.

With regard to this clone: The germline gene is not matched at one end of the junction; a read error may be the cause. Written as DNA, the CDR3 is TGTGCCACTAGTGTCGGACAAGCCTCCTCCTACGAGCAGTACTTC. Translated, it gives CATSVGQASSYEQYF. J is TRBJ2-7 and V is TRBV19; D may be TRBD1 (5 bases). This CDR3 has 15 amino acids. The V gene's germline CDR1 is LNHDA and CDR2 SQIVND (reference sequence).

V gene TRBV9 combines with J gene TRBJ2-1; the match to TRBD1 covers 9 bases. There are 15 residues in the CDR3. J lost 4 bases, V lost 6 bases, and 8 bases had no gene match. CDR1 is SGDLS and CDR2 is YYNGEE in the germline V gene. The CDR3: CASTAGQGLYNEQFF. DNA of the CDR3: TGTGCCAGCACCGCGGGACAGGGATTGTACAATGAGCAGTTCTTC.

The CDR3 reads CASSGWDTLTIYF. The CDR3, as DNA: TGTGCCAGCAGTGGTTGGGACACGTTGACCATATATTTT. V and J are TRBV25-1 and TRBJ1-3; perhaps TRBD1 as D (6 bases). The CDR3 is 13 residues long. Germline V lookup: CDR1 MGHDK, CDR2 SYGVNS. V was trimmed by 4 bases and J by 10 bases, leaving 14 bases between them.